This TCR beta chain appears in the sequencing data of a study of cytotoxic CD8 clonotypes in ibrutinib-treated CLL. Study summary: Patients: roughly ten relapsed/refractory, fewer than 16 treatment-naive, 17 to 18 IGHV unmutated. After treatment lasting a median approximately 11 months, range 6 to 36, response samples were collected. Overall study results and limits: Sustained-remission patients were sampled at one set of times and progressing patients at different ones. Pretreatment clonality was elevated relative to age-matched healthy donors and paralleled circulating CD8+ T-cell counts.

This CDR3 region has 15 residues. Germline V gives CDR1 SGHRS, CDR2 YFSETQ. Trimming cost V 2 bases and J 0 bases; bases outside gene matches: 4. Sequencing used immunoSEQ multiplex PCR; TCRdb keeps in-frame clones, though not all of them. The repertoire includes some 350,000 clones, 67% of them detected once, and roughly 6.3% sits in the top ten. In the case of this clone: The antigen remains undetermined.

The V and J genes are TRBV5-1 and TRBJ2-5; TRBD1 aligns across 7 bases. Source: PBMCs, taken after 36 months of ibrutinib treatment. This receptor was taken from a human donor with chronic lymphocytic leukemia. The CDR3 sequence is CASSLNRGYQETQYF. CDR3 DNA: TGCGCCAGCAGCTTAAACAGGGGTTACCAAGAGACCCAGTACTTC.